This TCR beta chain was found in a study of shared clonotypes between healthy human individuals (TCRdb year 2020). Concerning the study at large: Two women and a few men aged 18 to 49 years were included in the cohort. Leukapheresis yielded between about 0.94 and 8.9 billion PBMCs per donor. Libraries were prepared and TCR repertoires were sequenced by different laboratories using diverse techniques, in order to increase sequencing depth and limit assay-specific biases. Per donor, three plates each were used for CD4 naive and CD4 memory, two for CD8 naive, and one for CD8 memory. Blood TCR repertoires of a handful of healthy adults were deeply sequenced to estimate repertoire size and the extent of clonotype sharing between individuals.

Healthy HIV-negative adults with no recently reported acute infections or vaccinations were included as donors. Every donor was a Caucasian adult living in Nashville, Tennessee, USA. CD4+ T cells were enriched by magnetic negative selection; naive cells were then positively selected on CD45RA, and the negative fraction formed the memory subset. Blood was obtained by leukapheresis, after which PBMCs were separated by Ficoll-Histopaque density gradient centrifugation and cryopreserved in liquid nitrogen vapor phase. Analytical flow cytometry was used to check the purity and quantity of every magnetically sorted T cell population. Each sorted fraction had its genomic DNA isolated and then quantified by UV absorbance on a Nanodrop 2000c. The CDR3 spans 12 residues, from the cysteine through the phenylalanine. Just CDR3 DNA is preserved here, 36 bases in frame from base 1. CDR1 and CDR2, per the germline V gene, are SQVTM and ANQGSEA. The junction shows trimming of 3 bases on V and 4 bases on J, plus 8 bases between the germline ends.

Using the deep immunoSEQ assay, TCR CDR3 regions were amplified from genomic DNA by multiplex PCR. Extracted genomic DNA from each cell subset was spread evenly across all wells of several immunoSEQ 96-well plates, with each plate serving as a replicate. Each replicate PCR for sorted subsets received roughly 0.2 ug genomic DNA, equal to roughly 30,000 T cell genomes. Purified libraries were quantified with a Qubit 3.0 fluorometer, sized on a Bioanalyzer 2100, and re-quantified with the KAPA Library Quantification kit. Every immunoSEQ 96-well plate was sequenced on a dedicated single-read 150-cycle Illumina NextSeq 550 flow cell. Per the original workflow: Because the immunoSEQ output included only junctional sequences and no quality scores, the filtering could not be the same as the filtering used for full-length reads. To assign V/J genes and CDR3, sequences were annotated using PyIR, a Python wrapper for IgBLAST v1.9, with IMGT germline references. Any read was removed if the V/J assignment was weak (E-value above 1e-6), the CDR3 was missing, or the read contained stop codons, out-of-frame junctions, or ambiguous translated residues. V3J clonotypes were defined as sequences sharing an identical inferred V gene, J gene, and CDR3 amino acid sequence. Percentage overlap between repertoires was computed as shared unique clonotypes divided by the size of the smaller repertoire. Richness of each repertoire was evaluated using RTK rarefaction, the Chao1 estimator, and Recon v2.1 estimates of unobserved clonotypes. OLGA was used to compute generation probabilities for all TCRbeta clonotypes that the gDNA method yielded from a handful of donors. The table was pulled from immuneACCESS by TCRdb, which kept in-frame rearrangements only. Such tables lose some clones; where checked, under half of the loss comes from unresolved V genes, and the rest has no known cause. V, J and clone size were drawn from that table, and D and trimming were deduced from the DNA. Counted in this sample were some 1,600,000 clones; roughly 98% of them appeared once. Together, the top ten hold roughly 0.42% of the sample.

Worth noting for this clone: Its target antigen remains unknown. No quality values exist for individual bases; no much larger clone is one base distant.

Broader findings and caveats from the paper: The genetic and exposure-history diversity represented was limited by the small number of donors. Sharing across a few donors was observed for around 5% of naive CD4, 3% to 3.5% of naive CD8, about 2.5% of memory CD4, and approximately 0.41% of memory CD8 clonotypes. Only blood was sampled, and tissue TCR repertoires likely differ from those in blood. Compared with non-shared clonotypes, clonotypes shared by all four sorted-subset donors had higher generation probabilities. Based on pairwise subsampling, the degree of clonotype sharing among donors was expected to be affected by sequencing depth. Larger estimated clonotype richness was generally found for naive subsets than for memory subsets. Rarefaction of sorted-subset datasets indicated incomplete sequencing despite the large sequencing depth.

This TCR came from a man younger than 40 in good health. Sequenced input: naive CD4+ T cells sorted from blood. The cell subset or site label, read with the paper, signifies: CD45RA+ positively selected. The chain is assembled from TRBV29-1 and TRBJ2-3; a tentative D call is TRBD1 (5 bases match). CDR3 sequence: CSVDDRSDTQYF. Here is the DNA: TGCAGCGTTGACGACAGATCAGATACGCAGTATTTT.